The 9 T cell receptor beta chains below were found in one sample sequenced in a study of chemoradiotherapy in HPV16-positive cancers. Some clones are missing from TCRdb's copy, which holds only in-frame ones; the method was immunoSEQ multiplex PCR. The profile shows 25,000 to 35,000 clones, approximately 80% of them singletons. Sequenced here: blood, sampled from a patient who underwent chemoradiotherapy. The receptors were gathered from a human donor with HPV-associated anogenital cancer.

This clone was found a few times. This chain uses TRBV7-9 with TRBJ2-7; D is possibly TRBD1 (6 bases). Germline V CDR1 and CDR2: SEHNR, FQNEAQ (reference sequence). CDR3 length equals 12 residues. Trimming cost V 4 bases and J 5 bases, with 9 bases left between them. CDR3 nucleotide sequence: TGTGCCAGCAGCTATAGACAGGACGAGCAGTACGTC. Protein sequence: CASSYRQDEQYV.

V is TRBV5-4 and J is TRBJ2-3; 7 bases map to TRBD1. Per the germline V gene, CDR1 is SGHNT and CDR2 is YYREEE (reference sequence). V lost 1 base and J lost 4; bases outside the gene matches: 0. The CDR3 spans 13 residues. In DNA, the CDR3 is TGTGCCAGCAGCTTGACAGGGGCAGATACGCAGTATTTT. This gives the protein CASSLTGADTQYF. The full variable domain, in which reference TRBV5-4 and TRBJ2-3 provide the parts outside the CDR3, is ETGVTQSPTHLIKTRGQQVTLRCSSQSGHNTVSWYQQALGQGPQFIFQYYREEENGRGNFPPRFSGLQFPNYSSELNVNALELDDSALYLCASSLTGADTQYFGPGTRLTVL.

The V call is TRBV7-2, the J call TRBJ1-5; 7 nucleotides match TRBD1. V shed 5 bases and J 1 base; nucleotides not matched to a gene: 2. The CDR3 consists of 14 residues. Germline-derived CDR1 and CDR2 are SGHTA and FQGNSA. The CDR3 here is CASSQGQSNQPQHF. Here the CDR3 DNA reads TGTGCCAGCAGCCAGGGACAGAGCAATCAGCCCCAGCATTTT.

The sample holds one count of this clone. The chain links TRBV4-2 to TRBJ2-1, with 7 bases identical to TRBD2. Losses at the gene ends were 0 bases for V and 2 bases for J; bases not matched to a gene: 4. CDR1 is LGHNA, CDR2 YNFKEQ, per germline. CDR3 size: 16 residues. Here the CDR3 reads CASSQDLSGAYNEQFF. In DNA, the CDR3 is TGTGCCAGCAGCCAAGATTTGAGCGGGGCCTACAATGAGCAGTTCTTC.

CDR3 amino acids: CASSVTGGQYF. The CDR3 region has the DNA TGTGCCAGCAGCGTAACGGGAGGGCAGTACTTC. The V gene is TRBV9, the J gene TRBJ2-7; 7 bases match TRBD2. Germline CDR1 reads SGDLS; CDR2 reads YYNGEE. The CDR3 spans 11 residues. Trimming cost V 1 base and J 9 bases; bases outside gene matches: 1. Supplemented by reference TRBV9 and TRBJ2-7, the full variable domain reads DSGVTQTPKHLITATGQRVTLRCSPRSGDLSVYWYQQSLDQGLQFLIQYYNGEERAKGNILERFSAQQFPDLHSELNLSSLELGDSALYFCASSVTGGQYFGPGTRLTVT.

This rearrangement joins TRBV5-1 to TRBJ2-3; D gene unclear. This CDR3 has 14 residues. Germline CDR1 reads SGHRS; CDR2 reads YFSETQ. Between the trimmed V and J ends, which lost 0 bases and 5 bases, there was a span of 10 bases. In DNA form, the CDR3 reads TGCGCCAGCAGCTTGGAAGTTGGACGAGATACGCAGTATTTT. As protein: CASSLEVGRDTQYF.

This chain links TRBV29-1 with TRBJ2-1; D gene ambiguous. The CDR3 is 14 residues long. V dropped 3 bases and J dropped 4 bases, with 13 bases sitting between them. CDR1 is SQVTM, CDR2 ANQGSEA, per germline. The CDR3 sequence is CSVEGSPAYNEQFF. CDR3 nucleotides: TGCAGCGTTGAGGGGTCACCCGCATACAATGAGCAGTTCTTC.

This chain uses TRBV29-1 with TRBJ2-7; no firm D call. Germline V lookup: CDR1 SQVTM, CDR2 ANQGSEA. This CDR3 spans 8 amino acids. V gave up 7 bases and J gave up 12 bases, with 10 bases separating them. In DNA form, the CDR3 reads TGCAGCGCCCCCTGCGCGTACGTC. Translating gives CSAPCAYV.

The J gene is TRBJ1-2, the V gene TRBV11-2; 10 bases map to TRBD1. Germline V lookup: CDR1 SGHAT, CDR2 FQNNGV. The CDR3 totals 14 residues. V was pared by 6 bases and J by 8 bases, with 9 bases of the junction left unmatched. The CDR3 loop is CASRGTGARRGYTF. CDR3 sequence (DNA): TGTGCCAGCAGAGGGACAGGGGCTAGACGGGGCTACACCTTC.